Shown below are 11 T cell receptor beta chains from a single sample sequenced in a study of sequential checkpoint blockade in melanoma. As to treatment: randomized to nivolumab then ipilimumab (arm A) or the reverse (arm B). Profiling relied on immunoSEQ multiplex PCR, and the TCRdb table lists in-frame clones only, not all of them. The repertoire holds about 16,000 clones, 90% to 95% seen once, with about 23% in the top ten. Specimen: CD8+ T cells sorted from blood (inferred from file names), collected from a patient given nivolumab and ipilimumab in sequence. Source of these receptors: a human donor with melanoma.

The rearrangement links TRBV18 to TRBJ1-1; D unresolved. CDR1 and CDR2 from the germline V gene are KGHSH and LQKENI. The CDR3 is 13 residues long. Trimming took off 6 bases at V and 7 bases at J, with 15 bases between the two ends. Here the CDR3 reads CASSSTETVEAFF. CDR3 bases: TGTGCCAGCTCGTCGACTGAGACTGTTGAAGCTTTCTTT.

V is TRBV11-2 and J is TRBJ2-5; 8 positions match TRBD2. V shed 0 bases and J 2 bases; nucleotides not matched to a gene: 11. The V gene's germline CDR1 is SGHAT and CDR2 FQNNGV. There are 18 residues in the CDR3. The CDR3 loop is CASSLEQGLVVGQETQYF. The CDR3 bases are TGTGCCAGCAGCTTAGAACAGGGACTAGTGGTGGGACAAGAGACCCAGTACTTC.

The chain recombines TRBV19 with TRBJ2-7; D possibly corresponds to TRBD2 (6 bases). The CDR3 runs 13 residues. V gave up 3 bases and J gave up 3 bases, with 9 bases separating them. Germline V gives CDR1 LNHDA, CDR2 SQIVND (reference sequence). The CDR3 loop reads CASSISGFYEQYF. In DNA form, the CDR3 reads TGTGCCAGTAGTATTAGCGGCTTCTACGAGCAGTACTTC.

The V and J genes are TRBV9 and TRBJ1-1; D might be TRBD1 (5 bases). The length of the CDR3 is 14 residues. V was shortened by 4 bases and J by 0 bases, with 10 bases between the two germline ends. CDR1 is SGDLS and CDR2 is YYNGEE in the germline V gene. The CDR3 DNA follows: TGTGCCAGCAGCTCCGGGGGGATGAACACTGAAGCTTTCTTT. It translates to CASSSGGMNTEAFF. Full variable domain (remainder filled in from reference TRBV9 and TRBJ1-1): DSGVTQTPKHLITATGQRVTLRCSPRSGDLSVYWYQQSLDQGLQFLIQYYNGEERAKGNILERFSAQQFPDLHSELNLSSLELGDSALYFCASSSGGMNTEAFFGQGTRLTVV.

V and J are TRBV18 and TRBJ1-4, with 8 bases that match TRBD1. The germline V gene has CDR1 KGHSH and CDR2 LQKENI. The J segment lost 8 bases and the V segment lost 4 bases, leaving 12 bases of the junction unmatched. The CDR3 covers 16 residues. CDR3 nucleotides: TGTGCCAGCTCACGGGGGACCGGGACAGGAGGGGAAAAACTGTTTTTT. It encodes CASSRGTGTGGEKLFF.

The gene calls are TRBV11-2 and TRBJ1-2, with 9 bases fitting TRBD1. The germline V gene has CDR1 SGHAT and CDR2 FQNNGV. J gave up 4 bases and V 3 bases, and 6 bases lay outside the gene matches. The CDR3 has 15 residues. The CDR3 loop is CASSLGTGSAYGYTF. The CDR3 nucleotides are TGTGCCAGCAGCTTGGGGACAGGGAGCGCCTATGGCTACACCTTC.

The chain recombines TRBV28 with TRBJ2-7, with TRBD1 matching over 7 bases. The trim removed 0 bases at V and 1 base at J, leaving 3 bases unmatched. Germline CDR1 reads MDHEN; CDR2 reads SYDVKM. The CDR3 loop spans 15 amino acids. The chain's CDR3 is CASSLWQGESYEQYF. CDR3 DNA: TGTGCCAGCAGTTTATGGCAGGGGGAATCCTACGAGCAGTACTTC. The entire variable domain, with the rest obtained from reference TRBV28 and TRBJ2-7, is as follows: DVKVTQSSRYLVKRTGEKVFLECVQDMDHENMFWYRQDPGLGLRLIYFSYDVKMKEKGDIPEGYSVSREKKERFSLILESASTNQTSMYLCASSLWQGESYEQYFGPGTRLTVT.

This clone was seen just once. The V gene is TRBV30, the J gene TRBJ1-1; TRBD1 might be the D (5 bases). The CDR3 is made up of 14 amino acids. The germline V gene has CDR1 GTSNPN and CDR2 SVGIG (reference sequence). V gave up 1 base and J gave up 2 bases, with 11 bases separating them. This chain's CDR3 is CAWSAYGQNTEAFF. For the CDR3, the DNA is TGTGCCTGGAGTGCTTACGGACAAAACACTGAAGCTTTCTTT. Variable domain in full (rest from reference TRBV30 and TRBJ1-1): SQTIHQWPATLVQPVGSPLSLECTVEGTSNPNLYWYRQAAGRGLQLLFYSVGIGQISSEVPQNLSASRPQDRQFILSSKKLLLSDSGFYLCAWSAYGQNTEAFFGQGTRLTVV.

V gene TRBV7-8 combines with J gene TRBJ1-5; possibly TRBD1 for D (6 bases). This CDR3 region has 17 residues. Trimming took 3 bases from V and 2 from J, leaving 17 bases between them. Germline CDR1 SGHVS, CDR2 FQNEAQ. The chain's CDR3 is CASSFNSRGSGNQPQHF. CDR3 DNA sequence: TGTGCCAGCAGCTTTAATTCCAGGGGATCGGGCAATCAGCCCCAGCATTTT.

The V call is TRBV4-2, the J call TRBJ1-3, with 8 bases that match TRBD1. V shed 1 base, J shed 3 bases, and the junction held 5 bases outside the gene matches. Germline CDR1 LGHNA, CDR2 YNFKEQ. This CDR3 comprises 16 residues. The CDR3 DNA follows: TGTGCCAGCAGCCAAGCGTCAGGGGGCATTGGAAACACCATATATTTT. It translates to CASSQASGGIGNTIYF.

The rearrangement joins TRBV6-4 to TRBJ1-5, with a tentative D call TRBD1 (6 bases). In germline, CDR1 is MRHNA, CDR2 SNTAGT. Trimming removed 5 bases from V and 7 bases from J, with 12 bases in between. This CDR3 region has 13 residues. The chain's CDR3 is CASSYRVGQPQHF. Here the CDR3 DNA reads TGTGCCAGCAGTTACAGGGTTGGCCAGCCCCAGCATTTT.